The rows below give T cell receptor beta chains drawn from one sample of a study of technical replicates of blood from several donors. Assay used: immunoSEQ multiplex PCR; TCRdb lists only in-frame clones, some missing. The sample has tens of thousands of clones, 75% to 95% seen once. The sequenced sample was T cells isolated from PBMCs. The receptors stem from a human donor in good health. CDR3s include the opening cysteine and the closing phenylalanine or tryptophan. Each record gives: CDR3 protein, CDR3 DNA, clone size, J gene, D gene, V gene. A D gene is named only where the DNA matches it firmly. Size tells how often a clone was seen (once, few, many) or the class of an expanded clone, and some rows leave it out.

cdr3_aa: CASSLEEGGRFYNTEAFF; cdr3_nt: TGTGCCAGCAGCTTAGAGGAGGGAGGGAGGTTTTATAACACTGAAGCTTTCTTT; clone_size: NA; j_call: TRBJ1-1; d_call: NA; v_call: TRBV11-3
cdr3_aa: CASSLSAGELFF; cdr3_nt: TGTGCCAGCAGCTTATCTGCCGGGGAGCTGTTTTTT; clone_size: few; j_call: TRBJ2-2; d_call: NA; v_call: TRBV7-9
cdr3_aa: CASSYSGGATDTQYF; cdr3_nt: TGTGCTAGCAGCTATAGCGGGGGGGCGACAGATACGCAGTATTTT; clone_size: NA; j_call: TRBJ2-3; d_call: TRBD2; v_call: TRBV7-7
cdr3_aa: CASRNTQGQPKETQYF; cdr3_nt: TGTGCCAGCAGAAACACGCAGGGTCAGCCTAAAGAGACCCAGTACTTC; clone_size: NA; j_call: TRBJ2-5; d_call: NA; v_call: TRBV27
cdr3_aa: CASSTRGAGYGYTF; cdr3_nt: TGTGCCAGCTCAACCCGGGGGGCAGGCTATGGCTACACCTTC; clone_size: NA; j_call: TRBJ1-2; d_call: NA; v_call: TRBV28
cdr3_aa: CASSLADEQYF; cdr3_nt: TGTGCCAGCAGCTTGGCAGACGAGCAGTACTTC; clone_size: NA; j_call: TRBJ2-7; d_call: NA; v_call: TRBV5-4
cdr3_aa: CASSESRDSMIYEQYF; cdr3_nt: TGTGCCAGCAGCGAATCACGGGACAGCATGATCTACGAGCAGTACTTC; clone_size: NA; j_call: TRBJ2-7; d_call: TRBD1; v_call: TRBV11-2
cdr3_aa: CASSGGLAGDGGEQFF; cdr3_nt: TGCGCCAGCAGTGGGGGACTAGCGGGGGACGGCGGTGAGCAGTTCTTC; clone_size: NA; j_call: TRBJ2-1; d_call: TRBD2; v_call: TRBV10-1
cdr3_aa: CASSEMRQETQYF; cdr3_nt: TGTGCCAGCAGTGAAATGAGGCAAGAGACCCAGTACTTC; clone_size: NA; j_call: TRBJ2-5; d_call: NA; v_call: TRBV6-1
cdr3_aa: CASTSGGTEAFF; cdr3_nt: TGTGCCAGCACCTCGGGGGGCACTGAAGCTTTCTTT; clone_size: NA; j_call: TRBJ1-1; d_call: NA; v_call: TRBV5-6
cdr3_aa: CASSPKAGEGEQFF; cdr3_nt: TGTGCCAGCTCACCTAAAGCGGGAGAGGGTGAGCAGTTCTTC; clone_size: few; j_call: TRBJ2-1; d_call: TRBD2; v_call: TRBV18
cdr3_aa: CASSFPGGSETQYF; cdr3_nt: TGTGCCAGCAGTTTCCCAGGAGGGTCAGAGACCCAGTACTTC; clone_size: NA; j_call: TRBJ2-5; d_call: NA; v_call: TRBV28
cdr3_aa: CASSHEVTGGNTEAFF; cdr3_nt: TGTGCCAGCAGCCATGAGGTGACAGGGGGCAACACTGAAGCTTTCTTT; clone_size: NA; j_call: TRBJ1-1; d_call: TRBD1; v_call: TRBV4-2
cdr3_aa: CARDLAGGTDTQYF; cdr3_nt: TGTGCCAGGGATCTAGCGGGGGGCACAGATACGCAGTATTTT; clone_size: NA; j_call: TRBJ2-3; d_call: TRBD2; v_call: TRBV2
cdr3_aa: CASRELDTGELFF; cdr3_nt: TGTGCCAGTAGAGAACTTGACACCGGGGAGCTGTTTTTT; clone_size: NA; j_call: TRBJ2-2; d_call: NA; v_call: TRBV19
cdr3_aa: CASSLIESSYNEQFF; cdr3_nt: TGCGCCAGCAGCTTGATAGAGAGCTCCTACAATGAGCAGTTCTTC; clone_size: NA; j_call: TRBJ2-1; d_call: NA; v_call: TRBV5-1
cdr3_aa: CASSQVGGSGQPQHF; cdr3_nt: TGTGCCAGCAGCCAAGTGGGCGGATCAGGGCAGCCCCAGCATTTT; clone_size: NA; j_call: TRBJ1-5; d_call: NA; v_call: TRBV4-2
cdr3_aa: CASSVGLGSTGELFF; cdr3_nt: TGTGCCAGCAGCGTAGGACTCGGATCCACCGGGGAGCTGTTTTTT; clone_size: NA; j_call: TRBJ2-2; d_call: NA; v_call: TRBV9
cdr3_aa: CASSPTGSYEQYF; cdr3_nt: TGTGCCAGCAGCCCGACAGGGTCCTACGAGCAGTACTTC; clone_size: NA; j_call: TRBJ2-7; d_call: TRBD1; v_call: TRBV5-6
cdr3_aa: CASSYGQNYEQYF; cdr3_nt: TGTGCCAGCAGTTACGGGCAGAACTACGAGCAGTACTTC; clone_size: NA; j_call: TRBJ2-7; d_call: NA; v_call: TRBV6-5
cdr3_aa: CASSLATSSGIDEQFF; cdr3_nt: TGTGCCAGCAGCTTAGCGACGTCTAGCGGGATAGATGAGCAGTTCTTC; clone_size: NA; j_call: TRBJ2-1; d_call: TRBD2; v_call: TRBV7-2
cdr3_aa: CASSADRGFGGYTF; cdr3_nt: TGTGCCAGCAGTGCGGACAGGGGGTTTGGTGGCTACACCTTC; clone_size: NA; j_call: TRBJ1-2; d_call: TRBD1; v_call: TRBV28
cdr3_aa: CASSYVVGAGTDTQYF; cdr3_nt: TGTGCCAGCAGCTACGTTGTAGGAGCCGGCACAGATACGCAGTATTTT; clone_size: NA; j_call: TRBJ2-3; d_call: NA; v_call: TRBV14
cdr3_aa: CASSLGGLAGGITDTQYF; cdr3_nt: TGCGCCAGCAGCTTGGGGGGACTAGCGGGAGGTATAACAGATACGCAGTATTTT; clone_size: NA; j_call: TRBJ2-3; d_call: TRBD2; v_call: TRBV5-1
cdr3_aa: CSVGDRGITDTQYF; cdr3_nt: TGCAGCGTTGGGGACAGGGGGATCACAGATACGCAGTATTTT; clone_size: NA; j_call: TRBJ2-3; d_call: TRBD1; v_call: TRBV29-1
cdr3_aa: CASSLFCRVGTVSQETQYF; cdr3_nt: TGTGCCAGCAGTTTATTCTGCCGCGTCGGGACAGTCTCCCAAGAGACCCAGTACTTC; clone_size: NA; j_call: TRBJ2-5; d_call: TRBD1; v_call: TRBV28
cdr3_aa: CASSLNRETQYF; cdr3_nt: TGTGCCAGCAGCTTGAATAGAGAGACCCAGTACTTC; clone_size: NA; j_call: TRBJ2-5; d_call: NA; v_call: TRBV5-4
cdr3_aa: CASSIYDSSYEQYF; cdr3_nt: TGTGCCAGTAGTATTTATGACAGCTCCTACGAGCAGTACTTC; clone_size: once; j_call: TRBJ2-7; d_call: NA; v_call: TRBV19
cdr3_aa: CASSQNLLTEAFF; cdr3_nt: TGTGCCAGCAGTCAGAACCTGCTCACTGAAGCTTTCTTT; clone_size: NA; j_call: TRBJ1-1; d_call: NA; v_call: TRBV6-5
cdr3_aa: CASSFEPGLYNEQFF; cdr3_nt: TGTGCCAGCAGCTTTGAACCGGGACTGTACAATGAGCAGTTCTTC; clone_size: NA; j_call: TRBJ2-1; d_call: NA; v_call: TRBV5-6
cdr3_aa: CASSGGDRETPYEQYF; cdr3_nt: TGCGCCAGCAGTGGGGGAGACAGGGAGACCCCCTACGAGCAGTACTTC; clone_size: NA; j_call: TRBJ2-7; d_call: TRBD1; v_call: TRBV10-2
cdr3_aa: CTSSRGFSYEQYF; cdr3_nt: TGTACGAGTTCGCGGGGCTTCTCCTACGAGCAGTACTTC; clone_size: NA; j_call: TRBJ2-7; d_call: NA; v_call: TRBV10-3
cdr3_aa: CASSLGSGAYEQYF; cdr3_nt: TGTGCCAGCAGTCTGGGGTCGGGGGCCTACGAGCAGTACTTC; clone_size: NA; j_call: TRBJ2-7; d_call: NA; v_call: TRBV27
cdr3_aa: CASSRGTTYEQYF; cdr3_nt: TGTGCCAGCAGCAGGGGGACGACCTACGAGCAGTACTTC; clone_size: NA; j_call: TRBJ2-7; d_call: NA; v_call: TRBV7-9
cdr3_aa: CASSIDPRSGNTIYF; cdr3_nt: TGTGCCAGTAGTATAGATCCCCGGTCTGGAAACACCATATATTTT; clone_size: NA; j_call: TRBJ1-3; d_call: NA; v_call: TRBV19
cdr3_aa: CASSYSTGTGDYEQYF; cdr3_nt: TGTGCCAGCAGCTACTCAACCGGGACTGGAGACTACGAGCAGTACTTC; clone_size: NA; j_call: TRBJ2-7; d_call: NA; v_call: TRBV11-2
cdr3_aa: CASSDFNTEAFF; cdr3_nt: TGTGCCAGCAGCGACTTCAACACTGAAGCTTTCTTT; clone_size: NA; j_call: TRBJ1-1; d_call: NA; v_call: TRBV28
cdr3_aa: CASSLEAGTGYEQYF; cdr3_nt: TGTGCCAGCAGCTTAGAGGCGGGGACAGGGTATGAGCAGTACTTC; clone_size: NA; j_call: TRBJ2-7; d_call: TRBD1; v_call: TRBV7-9
cdr3_aa: CASSRDRGNTEAFF; cdr3_nt: TGTGCCAGCAGCAGGGACAGGGGGAACACTGAAGCTTTCTTT; clone_size: NA; j_call: TRBJ1-1; d_call: TRBD1; v_call: TRBV7-2
cdr3_aa: CARGQVRSGANVLTF; cdr3_nt: TGTGCCAGGGGACAGGTTCGCTCTGGGGCCAACGTCCTGACTTTC; clone_size: NA; j_call: TRBJ2-6; d_call: TRBD1; v_call: TRBV2
cdr3_aa: CASRPRGDTEAFF; cdr3_nt: TGCGCCAGCAGACCCAGGGGAGACACTGAAGCTTTCTTT; clone_size: few; j_call: TRBJ1-1; d_call: NA; v_call: TRBV5-1
cdr3_aa: CASARTASSYEQYF; cdr3_nt: TGTGCCAGCGCGCGGACAGCTAGCTCCTACGAGCAGTACTTC; clone_size: few; j_call: TRBJ2-7; d_call: NA; v_call: TRBV2
cdr3_aa: CASQGAGEKLFF; cdr3_nt: TGTGCCTCGCAAGGGGCAGGAGAAAAACTGTTTTTT; clone_size: medium-sized; j_call: TRBJ1-4; d_call: NA; v_call: TRBV2
cdr3_aa: CASSQYGTGSSYEQYF; cdr3_nt: TGTGCCAGCAGCCAATACGGGACAGGGAGCTCCTACGAGCAGTACTTC; clone_size: once; j_call: TRBJ2-7; d_call: TRBD1; v_call: TRBV7-3
cdr3_aa: CASSIEPPRGTDTQYF; cdr3_nt: TGTGCCAGTAGTATAGAGCCCCCACGGGGCACAGATACGCAGTATTTT; clone_size: NA; j_call: TRBJ2-3; d_call: NA; v_call: TRBV19
cdr3_aa: CASSVFSGQGGYTF; cdr3_nt: TGTGCCAGCAGTGTGTTTTCGGGACAGGGCGGCTACACCTTC; clone_size: once; j_call: TRBJ1-2; d_call: TRBD1; v_call: TRBV2
cdr3_aa: CASSAPGQGVIGGSPLHF; cdr3_nt: TGTGCCAGCAGCGCACCGGGACAGGGGGTTATCGGAGGTTCACCCCTCCACTTT; clone_size: few; j_call: TRBJ1-6; d_call: TRBD1; v_call: TRBV7-9
cdr3_aa: CASRGSLNTQYF; cdr3_nt: TGTGCCAGCAGGGGCAGTTTGAATACGCAGTATTTT; clone_size: NA; j_call: TRBJ2-3; d_call: NA; v_call: TRBV2
cdr3_aa: CASSQSGRGADTQYF; cdr3_nt: TGTGCCAGTAGTCAAAGCGGGAGGGGCGCAGATACGCAGTATTTT; clone_size: NA; j_call: TRBJ2-3; d_call: TRBD2; v_call: TRBV19
cdr3_aa: CASSSGTGRTEAFF; cdr3_nt: TGTGCCAGCAGTTCCGGGACAGGCCGCACTGAAGCTTTCTTT; clone_size: few; j_call: TRBJ1-1; d_call: TRBD1; v_call: TRBV28
cdr3_aa: CASSIDRGRDQPQHF; cdr3_nt: TGTGCCAGCAGTATAGACAGGGGGCGGGATCAGCCCCAGCATTTT; clone_size: NA; j_call: TRBJ1-5; d_call: TRBD1; v_call: TRBV6-1